Listed here is a single T cell receptor (beta chain). Its antigen is unknown. This sample stems from a study of T cells expressing NK-cell markers. Study in general: Seven donors tested HCMV-seropositive and one tested seronegative among the eight sequenced.

Study findings and constraints: The leading position in the CD3+CD56-NKG2C+ fraction of four donors also went to these clonotypes. Dominant NKG2C+ clonotypes made up about 1.0-7.0% of CD8+ T cells in several donors.

Scientists made TCR beta cDNA using 5'RACE template switching with UMIs. Following a re-call of the 5' RACE reads, TCRdb has one entry per CDR3 protein and lacks DNA. Here the sample table reports roughly 160,000 distinct CDR3 sequences. Sequencing was carried out using blood T cells: a sorted CD56 or NKG2C T cell subset, CD4+ or CD8+ T cells, or bulk PBMC T cells (not recorded which). The receptor was isolated from a woman between 18 and 75 years old in good health.

The CDR3 spells CASSQSPGPYNEQFF. The chain employs TRBV9 and TRBJ2-1; TCRdb calls TRBD2, which cannot be checked without DNA. The length of the CDR3 is 15 residues. Looked up from germline, CDR1 is SGDLS and CDR2 is YYNGEE.